These 9 T cell receptor beta chains originate from one sample sequenced in a study of patients and donors after allogeneic stem cell transplantation (dated by TCRdb to 2020 to 2022). The library came from RT-PCR. TCRdb lists the instrument as NextSeq 550. In-frame beta chains were kept once TCRdb had trimmed the public reads at Q25 with fastp and called clones with MiXCR. Rows with one shared CDR3 protein collapse into an entry with the most common genes and DNA. This sample gives roughly 940,000 distinct CDR3 sequences in total; more than 15% of them show up just once. The ten largest make up around 6% of the sample. The sample consisted of blood, either unsorted or a sorted T cell fraction (not recorded which). These TCRs come from a human donor who was either an allogeneic HSCT recipient or a stem cell or donor lymphocyte infusion donor (not recorded which). It is not recorded whose cells these are; they may come from a transplant donor.

This clonotype was counted only a few times. The chain couples TRBV4-3 to TRBJ1-6; 8 bases agree with TRBD1. The V segment lost 1 base and the J segment 9 bases; nucleotides outside the gene matches: 11. Germline values: CDR1 LGHNA, CDR2 YSLEER. The CDR3 has 17 amino acids. For the CDR3, the DNA is TGCGCCAGCAGCCAAGCTCCTCTCGGACAGGGAGGTTCACCCCTCCACTTT. Translated: CASSQAPLGQGGSPLHF.

This clonotype was recorded many times. This CDR3 is CSASGTGGETQYF. CDR3 DNA: TGCAGTGCTTCCGGGACAGGGGGAGAGACCCAGTACTTC. V and J are TRBV20-1 and TRBJ2-5; 11 bases map to TRBD1. CDR1 and CDR2 from the germline V gene are DFQATT and SNEGSKA (reference sequence). Trimming cost V 5 bases and J 4 bases; bases outside gene matches: 3. CDR3 size: 13 residues.

In its sample, this clonotype was seen a few times. The CDR3 DNA sequence: TGTGCCAGCAGTCCACCCGACAGGGGGCCCACAGATACGCAGTATTTT. This gives the protein CASSPPDRGPTDTQYF. The chain uses TRBV28 and TRBJ2-3; TRBD1 matches 10 bases. The germline V gene has CDR1 MDHEN and CDR2 SYDVKM. The CDR3 is 16 amino acids. Trimming removed 5 bases from V and 2 bases from J; junction bases left unmatched: 7.

This clonotype has at least ten counts. This chain links TRBV12-3 or TRBV12-4 with TRBJ2-7; D unresolved. The CDR3 is made up of 12 amino acids. V was cut by 5 bases and J by 4 bases, with 9 bases left in between. This chain's CDR3 is CASSRGLYEQYF. The CDR3 DNA is TGTGCCAGCAGTCGCGGATTATACGAGCAGTACTTC.

The chain's CDR3 is CASNGGTYNEQFF. Here the CDR3 DNA reads TGTGCCAGCAATGGGGGGACCTACAATGAGCAGTTCTTC. The chain combines TRBV9 with TRBJ2-1; TRBD2 might be the D (6 bases). Trimming shortened V by 6 bases and J by 2 bases, and 9 bases separated the two germline ends. The CDR3 covers 13 residues. CDR1 and CDR2 from the germline V gene are SGDLS and YYNGEE.

This clonotype has just a few counts. J is TRBJ2-3 and V is TRBV20-1; 7 bases match TRBD1. Germline CDR1 reads DFQATT; CDR2 reads SNEGSKA (reference sequence). This CDR3 comprises 13 residues. The CDR3 DNA sequence: TGCAGCGGCGAGCTACAGGGGACAGATACGCAGTATTTT. This gives the protein CSGELQGTDTQYF.

This chain links TRBV5-6 with TRBJ2-4; a possible D gene is TRBD2 (6 bases). Trimming removed 1 base at V and 1 base at J, with 12 bases between. This CDR3 comprises 16 residues. The germline V gene has CDR1 SGHDT and CDR2 YYEEEE. CDR3 in DNA: TGTGCCAGCAGCTTGTACGGCGGAGGGGCCAAAAACATTCAGTACTTC. Protein: CASSLYGGGAKNIQYF.

This clonotype turned up a few times. The chain recombines TRBV12-3 or TRBV12-4 with TRBJ2-3; 7 positions agree with TRBD2. V gave up 7 bases and J gave up 5 bases; unmatched junction bases: 18. CDR3 length: 17 residues. The CDR3 is CASNEPVSGQPVDTQYF. In DNA form, the CDR3 reads TGTGCCAGCAACGAACCCGTTAGCGGGCAACCCGTAGATACGCAGTATTTT.

This clonotype showed up just a few times. The rearrangement uses TRBV11-2 and TRBJ1-3; D is uncertain. The germline V gene encodes CDR1 SGHAT and CDR2 FQNNGV. This CDR3 region has 15 residues. The V and J ends lost 3 bases and 5 bases respectively, with 14 bases between them. CDR3 DNA: TGTGCCAGCAGCTTGCAGGCGGCTGGGCGAAACACCATATATTTT. Protein product: CASSLQAAGRNTIYF.